This T cell receptor beta chain stems from a study of blood T cell repertoires in COVID-19. Across the study: Samples came from the United States, Italy and Spain, spanning acute and convalescent COVID-19.

The table came from immunoSEQ multiplex PCR; TCRdb's copy has only in-frame clones and leaves some out. The sample includes tens of thousands of clones, roughly 90% of them seen just once. The germline gives CDR1 SGHNT, CDR2 YENEEA. V shed 6 bases and J 5 bases; nucleotides not matched to a gene: 8. The CDR3 sequence is 14 residues long. Sequences were obtained from peripheral blood. The chain employs TRBV11-3 and TRBJ2-7, with 9 bases that match TRBD2. This clonotype originated in a human donor in a cohort sampled during active COVID-19. The CDR3 loop is CASSEGGRDDEQYF. CDR3 DNA: TGTGCCAGCAGTGAAGGCGGGAGGGATGACGAGCAGTACTTC.